This T cell receptor (beta chain) was identified in a study of shared clonotypes between healthy human individuals. Cells designated naive CD8 were CD45RO-negative and were positively selected for CCR7, with terminally differentiated effector memory CD45RA+ cells excluded. Sequenced by immunoSEQ multiplex PCR; TCRdb stores in-frame clones only, minus some. The repertoire holds under 1 million clones, with about 97% as singletons. Germline loops: CDR1 MNHEY, CDR2 SMNVEV (reference sequence). The CDR3 consists of 14 residues. J lost 8 bases, V lost 6 bases, and 7 bases had no gene match. The sequence was obtained from a man aged 30 to 39 in good health. The sequencing input was naive CD8+ T cells sorted from blood. The gene calls are TRBV27 and TRBJ2-1, with 10 bases fitting TRBD2. The CDR3 region is CASSQREGPYEQFF. In DNA form, the CDR3 reads TGTGCCAGCAGCCAGCGGGAGGGCCCATATGAGCAGTTCTTC.